Listed below are T cell receptor beta chains from one sample, sequenced in a study of technical replicates of blood from a handful of donors. Sequenced by immunoSEQ multiplex PCR; TCRdb stores in-frame clones only, minus some. The sample yields 50,000 to 70,000 clones, roughly 90% seen once. Sample: PBMCs. The receptors were gathered from a human donor in good health. Some clones in this sample may be carry-over from other donors' samples. The CDR3 runs from the conserved cysteine through the conserved F or W. Fields, in order: CDR3 protein, CDR3 DNA, clone size, D gene, V gene, J gene. A D gene is named only where the DNA matches it firmly. Size tells how often a clone was seen (once, few, many) or the class of an expanded clone, and some rows leave it out.

cdr3_aa: CASSNNRDTENIQYF
cdr3_nt: TGTGCCAGCAGCAATAATAGGGACACGGAGAACATTCAGTACTTC
clone_size: NA
d_call: NA
v_call: TRBV9
j_call: TRBJ2-4

cdr3_aa: CASSLVSGSSYEQYF
cdr3_nt: TGTGCCAGCAGCTTAGTATCCGGGTCCTCCTACGAGCAGTACTTC
clone_size: NA
d_call: NA
v_call: TRBV7-6
j_call: TRBJ2-7

cdr3_aa: CASSLAGQAGQTQYF
cdr3_nt: TGCGCCAGCAGCTTGGCCGGGCAGGCGGGTCAGACCCAGTACTTC
clone_size: NA
d_call: NA
v_call: TRBV5-1
j_call: TRBJ2-5

cdr3_aa: CASSSRTVTEAFF
cdr3_nt: TGTGCCAGCAGTTCGCGGACAGTCACTGAAGCTTTCTTT
clone_size: once
d_call: NA
v_call: TRBV6-6
j_call: TRBJ1-1

cdr3_aa: CASSLGLASYNEQFF
cdr3_nt: TGTGCCAGCAGCCTAGGACTAGCCTCCTACAATGAGCAGTTCTTC
clone_size: NA
d_call: TRBD2
v_call: TRBV4-2
j_call: TRBJ2-1

cdr3_aa: CASSPPPRVGNTIYF
cdr3_nt: TGTGCCAGCAGCCCCCCCCCGAGGGTTGGAAACACCATATATTTT
clone_size: NA
d_call: NA
v_call: TRBV7-9
j_call: TRBJ1-3

cdr3_aa: CASGLGAQYEQYF
cdr3_nt: TGTGCTAGTGGGTTGGGGGCCCAGTACGAGCAGTACTTC
clone_size: NA
d_call: NA
v_call: TRBV12-5
j_call: TRBJ2-7

cdr3_aa: CAWSYTGGGSPLHF
cdr3_nt: TGTGCCTGGAGCTACACAGGGGGCGGTTCACCCCTCCACTTT
clone_size: NA
d_call: TRBD1
v_call: TRBV30
j_call: TRBJ1-6

cdr3_aa: CAWSVSRGRTRTSGRAEGEQFF
cdr3_nt: TGTGCCTGGAGTGTAAGCCGCGGTCGAACGAGGACTAGCGGGAGGGCCGAGGGTGAGCAGTTCTTC
clone_size: NA
d_call: TRBD2
v_call: TRBV30
j_call: TRBJ2-1

cdr3_aa: CASMVAAGGSYEQYF
cdr3_nt: TGTGCCAGCATGGTGGCGGCAGGGGGGTCCTACGAGCAGTACTTC
clone_size: NA
d_call: NA
v_call: TRBV6-5
j_call: TRBJ2-7

cdr3_aa: CASSPRATDTQYF
cdr3_nt: TGTGCCAGCTCACCACGTGCTACCGATACGCAGTATTTT
clone_size: NA
d_call: NA
v_call: TRBV18
j_call: TRBJ2-3

cdr3_aa: CASSIGGQGVSPLHF
cdr3_nt: TGTGCCAGTAGTATTGGGGGACAGGGAGTATCACCCCTCCACTTT
clone_size: NA
d_call: TRBD1
v_call: TRBV19
j_call: TRBJ1-6

cdr3_aa: CAWSRTSSYNEQFF
cdr3_nt: TGTGCCTGGAGCCGAACTAGCTCCTACAATGAGCAGTTCTTC
clone_size: few
d_call: NA
v_call: TRBV30
j_call: TRBJ2-1

cdr3_aa: CASSLGGTLNTEAFF
cdr3_nt: TGCGCCAGCAGCTTGGGCGGGACTCTGAACACTGAAGCTTTCTTT
clone_size: NA
d_call: NA
v_call: TRBV5-1
j_call: TRBJ1-1

cdr3_aa: CASSPRTSTNNEQFF
cdr3_nt: TGCGCCAGCAGCCCCCGGACTAGCACTAACAATGAGCAGTTCTTC
clone_size: NA
d_call: TRBD2
v_call: TRBV4-1
j_call: TRBJ2-1

cdr3_aa: CASRPDRGRAYEQYF
cdr3_nt: TGTGCCAGCAGACCGGACAGGGGGCGCGCCTACGAGCAGTACTTC
clone_size: NA
d_call: TRBD1
v_call: TRBV6-1
j_call: TRBJ2-7

cdr3_aa: CSVVGTSGYNEQFF
cdr3_nt: TGCAGCGTTGTGGGGACTAGCGGTTACAATGAGCAGTTCTTC
clone_size: NA
d_call: TRBD2
v_call: TRBV29-1
j_call: TRBJ2-1

cdr3_aa: CASSEIMGGYEQYF
cdr3_nt: TGCGCCAGCAGTGAGATAATGGGAGGCTACGAGCAGTACTTC
clone_size: NA
d_call: NA
v_call: TRBV10-1
j_call: TRBJ2-7

cdr3_aa: CASSQLAGGPRDTQYF
cdr3_nt: TGCGCCAGCAGCCAATTAGCGGGAGGGCCCCGGGATACGCAGTATTTT
clone_size: NA
d_call: TRBD2
v_call: TRBV4-1
j_call: TRBJ2-3

cdr3_aa: CASSQLAGGIYNEQFF
cdr3_nt: TGCGCCAGCAGCCAGTTAGCGGGAGGGATCTACAATGAGCAGTTCTTC
clone_size: NA
d_call: TRBD2
v_call: TRBV4-3
j_call: TRBJ2-1

cdr3_aa: CASSPNRDGEAFF
cdr3_nt: TGTGCCAGCTCACCTAACAGAGACGGTGAAGCTTTCTTT
clone_size: NA
d_call: NA
v_call: TRBV18
j_call: TRBJ1-1

cdr3_aa: CASSTFSQAVAFF
cdr3_nt: TGTGCCAGTAGTACGTTTTCCCAGGCAGTAGCTTTCTTT
clone_size: NA
d_call: NA
v_call: TRBV19
j_call: TRBJ1-1

cdr3_aa: CATSREDNSGNTIYF
cdr3_nt: TGTGCCACCAGCAGAGAGGACAACTCTGGAAACACCATATATTTT
clone_size: NA
d_call: NA
v_call: TRBV15
j_call: TRBJ1-3

cdr3_aa: CASSYDRVQFF
cdr3_nt: TGTGCCAGCAGTTACGACAGGGTACAGTTCTTC
clone_size: NA
d_call: TRBD1
v_call: TRBV6-5
j_call: TRBJ2-1